What follows is one T cell receptor (beta chain) and its context. Its antigen is currently unknown. A much more abundant neighbour one base away suggests this may be a read error. Each CDR3 protein gets one entry after TCRdb re-called the 5' RACE reads with MiXCR. This table holds 20,000 or so distinct CDR3 sequences, 3% to 4% found once. These data originate in a study of spatial heterogeneity in lung cancer. General study points: The study found ubiquitous expanded tumor TCRs in blood more at resection than follow-up.

Regarding time point: sample taken at primary tumor resection. Donation came from some 73 patients with untreated early-stage non-small cell lung cancer. No cells were sorted before sequencing. The whole RNA sequenced was extracted from tumor, nontumor lung or frozen PBMC. This material consisted of PBMCs, taken at surgery. The TCR originated in a female donor with early-stage non-small cell lung cancer.

The CDR3 here is CANSTGTGKAYEQYF. The CDR3 nucleotides read TGTGCCAACAGTACGGGGACAGGGAAAGCCTACGAGCAGTACTTC. The rearrangement uses TRBV27 and TRBJ2-7, with 9 nucleotides matching TRBD1. Germline lookup yields CDR1 MNHEY and CDR2 SMNVEV (reference sequence). The CDR3 runs to 15 residues.